The next 3 T cell receptor beta chains were all read from a single sample in a study of blood T cell repertoires in COVID-19. The protocol was immunoSEQ multiplex PCR, while the TCRdb copy is restricted to in-frame clones and leaves out a portion. Of about 280,000 clones in the sample, 85% were seen once. Sequencing input: PBMCs or T cells enriched from blood (not recorded which). These receptors were taken from a woman between 50 and 59 years old who had recovered from COVID-19.

This clone was recorded a few times. The rearrangement links TRBV25-1 to TRBJ1-3; D is undetermined. V shed 4 bases and J shed 0 bases, with 10 bases lying between them. This CDR3 region has 15 residues. Germline loops: CDR1 MGHDK, CDR2 SYGVNS. This CDR3 reads CASSALPPSGNTIYF. CDR3 nucleotide sequence: TGTGCCAGCAGTGCCCTTCCCCCCTCTGGAAACACCATATATTTT. The full variable domain, with the rest looked up from reference TRBV25-1 and TRBJ1-3, is EADIYQTPRYLVIGTGKKITLECSQTMGHDKMYWYQQDPGMELHLIHYSYGVNSTEKGDLSSESTVSRIRTEHFPLTLESARPSHTSQYLCASSALPPSGNTIYFGEGSWLTVV.

This clone has a single count. The chain joins TRBV11-2 to TRBJ2-3, with TRBD2 matching over 13 bases. The CDR3 sequence is 15 residues long. Looked up from germline, CDR1 is SGHAT and CDR2 is FQNNGV. J was trimmed by 11 bases and V by 4 bases; bases with no gene match: 9. CDR3 bases: TGTGCCAGCAGCTCCCAGGGGGGACTAGCGGGGATGCAGTATTTT. This encodes CASSSQGGLAGMQYF.

This sequence joins TRBV4-1 and TRBJ2-2; TRBD1 aligns across 7 bases. CDR1 is MGHRA and CDR2 is YSYEKL in the germline V gene. This CDR3 is built from 13 residues. Trimming cost V 5 bases and J 7 bases; bases outside gene matches: 4. In DNA form, the CDR3 reads TGCGCCAGCAGCAGGGGGCGCGACGGGGAGCTGTTTTTT. As protein: CASSRGRDGELFF.